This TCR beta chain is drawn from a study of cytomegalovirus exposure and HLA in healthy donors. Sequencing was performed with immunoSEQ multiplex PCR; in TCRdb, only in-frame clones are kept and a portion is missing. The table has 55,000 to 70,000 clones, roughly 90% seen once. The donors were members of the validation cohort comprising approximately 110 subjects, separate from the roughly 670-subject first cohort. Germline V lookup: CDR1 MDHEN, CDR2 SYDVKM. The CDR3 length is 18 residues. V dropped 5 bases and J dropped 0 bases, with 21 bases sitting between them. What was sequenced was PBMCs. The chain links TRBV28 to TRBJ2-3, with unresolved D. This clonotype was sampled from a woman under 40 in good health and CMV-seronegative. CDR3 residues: CASSPLPPRSVSTDTQYF. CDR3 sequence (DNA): TGTGCCAGCAGTCCTCTCCCCCCTCGGTCCGTAAGCACAGATACGCAGTATTTT.